This T cell receptor beta chain comes out of a study of regulatory T cells in long-lasting Graves disease. Study information: Graves' patients with a new diagnosis had received antithyroid drugs under 3 months.

With regard to this clonotype: The target antigen is unknown.

Specified time point: newly diagnosed GD, antithyroid drugs for less than 3 months. With RNA extracted from PBMCs as input, the TCR library was made. Graves' disease diagnosis was established per American Thyroid Association guidelines. The germline V gene encodes CDR1 MNHNS and CDR2 SASEGT. This CDR3 is 12 amino acids long. The V gene lost 11 bases and the J gene lost 2 bases, with 13 bases spanning the gap. Assembly of TCR beta libraries relied on iRepertoire HTBI primers together with Arm-PCR of CDR3 regions. TCRdb reanalysed the multiplex PCR reads using MiXCR and keeps one entry per CDR3 protein. The repertoire has fewer than 350,000 distinct CDR3 sequences, approximately 20% of them found once; the top ten carry about 36%. Overall study results and limits: Newly diagnosed patients shared 966 public clonotypes; persistent patients shared about 2,500. Repertoires from persistent disease leaned toward TRBV28, TRBJ1-2 and TRBJ2-5.

This TCR was recovered from a female donor with Graves disease. The material was peripheral blood mononuclear cells (PBMCs), obtained at new diagnosis, from a patient treated with antithyroid drugs. The V and J genes are TRBV6-1 and TRBJ2-7; perhaps TRBD2 as D (5 bases). DNA for the CDR3: TGTGCCGGCGGACTCCTCCCCTACGAGCAGTACTTC. Protein: CAGGLLPYEQYF.